This TCR beta chain derives from a study of T-cell memory formation after mild COVID-19. Study-wide results and limits: Shrinking CD4+ clones were chiefly CM and EM; CD8+ ones were chiefly EMRA.

A note on this clonotype: Its antigen is not known. The junction departs from the called germline gene at one end, perhaps through a read error.

TCRdb reanalysed the 5' RACE reads using MiXCR and keeps one entry per CDR3 protein. The sample records 190,000 or so distinct CDR3 sequences, about 22% being singletons. The receptor was isolated from an adult woman who had mild COVID-19 (a few samples of this study predate the infection). Cell type and time point are not known. The sequencing sample was made of PBMCs or a T cell subset sorted from them (not recorded which).

CDR3 in amino acids: CASSFGVGLAGNYEQYF. CDR3 DNA: TGTGCTAGCAGCTTTGGAGTCGGGCTAGCGGGGAACTACGAGCAGTACTTC. The V gene is TRBV7-7, the J gene TRBJ2-7; TRBD2 agrees at 9 bases. Germline V gives CDR1 SSHAT, CDR2 FNYEAQ (reference sequence). CDR3 size: 17 residues.